The 9 T cell receptor beta chains presented below share a single source sample, sequenced in a study of blood T cell repertoires in COVID-19. Sequencing was performed with immunoSEQ multiplex PCR; in TCRdb, only in-frame clones are kept and a portion is missing. The repertoire includes over 200,000 clones, approximately 80% of them detected once, and 1.8% sits in the top ten. Sequenced input: PBMCs or T cells enriched from blood (not recorded which). These receptors all stem from a man between 60 and 70 years old who had recovered from COVID-19.

V is TRBV11-3 and J is TRBJ1-6; D perhaps matches TRBD1 (6 bases). Trimming removed 0 bases from V and 6 bases from J, with 15 bases in between. This CDR3 is built from 17 residues. CDR1 is SGHNT and CDR2 is YENEEA in the germline V gene. CDR3 sequence (DNA): TGTGCCAGCAGCTTAGATAGGGGGGGCCGTCCTAATTCACCCCTCCACTTT. It is translated as CASSLDRGGRPNSPLHF.

The J gene is TRBJ1-1, the V gene TRBV7-8; D remains ambiguous. CDR3 length: 14 residues. V lost 0 bases to trimming and J lost 5 bases, with 10 bases between them. Germline V lookup: CDR1 SGHVS, CDR2 FQNEAQ. CDR3 residues: CASSLAAAATEAFF. The CDR3 DNA follows: TGTGCCAGCAGCTTAGCGGCAGCGGCTACTGAAGCTTTCTTT.

This sequence joins TRBV24-1 and TRBJ2-3; D perhaps matches TRBD1 (5 bases). Germline V CDR1 and CDR2: KGHDR, SFDVKD. The CDR3 totals 15 residues. With 0 bases removed from V and 0 bases from J, the gap between germline ends came to 6 bases. CDR3 coding DNA: TGTGCCACCAGTGATTTGCAGGGAAGCACAGATACGCAGTATTTT. Its translation is CATSDLQGSTDTQYF.

This clone was detected only a few times. The chain employs TRBV29-1 and TRBJ1-1; D might be TRBD1 (6 bases). Between the trimmed V and J ends, which lost 5 bases and 0 bases, there was a span of 13 bases. This CDR3 has 14 residues. The germline V gene encodes CDR1 SQVTM and CDR2 ANQGSEA. DNA of the CDR3: TGCAGCGTTCGGGCTGGACAGATGAACACTGAAGCTTTCTTT. Its translation is CSVRAGQMNTEAFF.

This clone was seen just once. The CDR3 spells CASSLVRQGVPYEQYF. CDR3 DNA: TGTGCCAGCAGCTTAGTTCGGCAGGGGGTCCCCTACGAGCAGTACTTC. The gene calls are TRBV7-2 and TRBJ2-7, with 7 bases identical to TRBD1. This CDR3 spans 16 amino acids. The junction had 8 bases not matched to a gene; V was cut back by 1 base and J by 2 bases. Germline assignment: CDR1 SGHTA and CDR2 FQGNSA.

The chain employs TRBV7-2 and TRBJ1-4; D might be TRBD1 (6 bases). This CDR3 has 14 residues. Germline V gene sequence: CDR1 SGHTA, CDR2 FQGNSA. Trimming removed 3 bases at V and 4 bases at J, with 9 bases between. CDR3 DNA sequence: TGTGCCAGCAGCTTCACAGGGTTTAATGAAAAACTGTTTTTT. It yields the protein CASSFTGFNEKLFF.

The chain has TRBV9 and TRBJ2-1; TRBD2 aligns across 7 bases. The J segment lost 5 bases and the V segment lost 2 bases, leaving 13 bases of the junction unmatched. The CDR3 has 17 amino acids. Germline V gene data show CDR1 as SGDLS and CDR2 as YYNGEE. CDR3 sequence reads: CASSVSTGLRGNNEQFF. The CDR3 DNA sequence: TGTGCCAGCAGCGTGTCTACGGGACTAAGGGGAAACAATGAGCAGTTCTTC.

The chain couples TRBV19 to TRBJ2-3; D gene unclear. Looked up from germline, CDR1 is LNHDA and CDR2 is SQIVND (reference sequence). The CDR3 is made up of 11 amino acids. V dropped 9 bases and J dropped 5 bases, with 9 bases sitting between them. CDR3: CASSRGDTQYF. DNA of the CDR3: TGTGCCAGCTCGCGTGGAGATACGCAGTATTTT.

This clone was observed a few times. This chain links TRBV18 with TRBJ2-3, with 8 bases that match TRBD2. This CDR3 is 16 amino acids long. Germline V gene sequence: CDR1 KGHSH, CDR2 LQKENI. J lost 6 bases, V lost 0 bases, and 8 bases had no gene match. The CDR3 DNA follows: TGTGCCAGCTCACCACCGGTCGGCCCGGGGGGGGATACGCAGTATTTT. Residues: CASSPPVGPGGDTQYF.